The T cell receptor (beta chain) under discussion was sequenced for a study of T-cell memory formation after mild COVID-19. CDR1 KGHSH and CDR2 LQKENI come from the germline V gene. This CDR3 is 16 amino acids long. The V end lost 3 bases, the J end lost 4 bases, and 17 bases lay between the germline ends. TCRdb reanalysed the 5' RACE reads using MiXCR and keeps one entry per CDR3 protein. The repertoire has roughly 250,000 distinct CDR3 sequences, roughly 17% of them found once; the top ten carry 3% to 4.5%. The chain couples TRBV18 to TRBJ2-3; no reliable D call. The source of this sequence is a man between 18 and 29 years old who had mild COVID-19 (a few samples of this study predate the infection). Cell type and time point are not known. Material for sequencing was PBMCs or a T cell subset sorted from them (not recorded which). For the CDR3, the DNA is TGTGCCAGCTCACCCGACGTCATGGGCGGTGCAGATACGCAGTATTTT. Translating it yields CASSPDVMGGADTQYF.